This T cell receptor beta chain came from a study of blood T cell repertoires in COVID-19. The study drew participants aged about 18 to 89 years from roughly 25 US areas. Sequencing was performed with immunoSEQ multiplex PCR; in TCRdb, only in-frame clones are kept and a portion is missing. The repertoire consists of a few hundred thousand clones, with 87% occurring once and the leading ten covering about 6%. Germline V gives CDR1 MNHEY, CDR2 SVGAGI. There are 15 residues in the CDR3. V was clipped by 2 bases and J by 9 bases; unmatched bases: 8. The chain carries TRBV6-5 and TRBJ2-1; TRBD1 matches 9 bases. Input material: PBMCs or T cells enriched from blood (not recorded which). The receptor's source is a woman between 40 and 50 years old who had recovered from COVID-19. The CDR3 region is CASSYAGTGRGEQFF. For the CDR3, the DNA is TGTGCCAGCAGTTACGCGGGGACAGGGAGGGGTGAGCAGTTCTTC.